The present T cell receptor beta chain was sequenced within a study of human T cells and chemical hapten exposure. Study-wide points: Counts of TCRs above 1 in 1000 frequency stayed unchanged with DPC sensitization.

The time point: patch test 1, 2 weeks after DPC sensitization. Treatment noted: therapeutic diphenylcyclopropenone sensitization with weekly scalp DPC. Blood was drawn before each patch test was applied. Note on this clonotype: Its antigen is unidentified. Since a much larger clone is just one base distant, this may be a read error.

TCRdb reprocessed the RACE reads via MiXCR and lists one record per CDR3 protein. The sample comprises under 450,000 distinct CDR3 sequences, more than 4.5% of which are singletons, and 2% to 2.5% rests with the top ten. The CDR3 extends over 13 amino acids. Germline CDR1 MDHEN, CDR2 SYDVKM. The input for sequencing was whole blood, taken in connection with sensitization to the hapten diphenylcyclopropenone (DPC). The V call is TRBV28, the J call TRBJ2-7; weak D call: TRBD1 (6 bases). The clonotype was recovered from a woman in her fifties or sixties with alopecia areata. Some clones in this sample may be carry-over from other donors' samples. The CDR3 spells CASRQASSYVQYF. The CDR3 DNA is TGTGCCAGCCGACAGGCGAGCTCCTACGTGCAGTACTTC.